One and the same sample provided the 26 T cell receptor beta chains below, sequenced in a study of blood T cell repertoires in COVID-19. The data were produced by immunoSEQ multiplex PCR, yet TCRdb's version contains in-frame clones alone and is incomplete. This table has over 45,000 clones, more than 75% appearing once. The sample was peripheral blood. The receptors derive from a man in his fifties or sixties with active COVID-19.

The CDR3: CASNKRALGTEAFF. The CDR3 DNA follows: TGTGCCAGTAATAAGAGGGCGTTGGGCACTGAAGCTTTCTTT. This chain connects TRBV19 to TRBJ1-1; D uncertain. Germline V CDR1 and CDR2: LNHDA, SQIVND (reference sequence). Trimming took 7 bases from V and 4 from J, leaving 16 bases between them. There are 14 residues in the CDR3.

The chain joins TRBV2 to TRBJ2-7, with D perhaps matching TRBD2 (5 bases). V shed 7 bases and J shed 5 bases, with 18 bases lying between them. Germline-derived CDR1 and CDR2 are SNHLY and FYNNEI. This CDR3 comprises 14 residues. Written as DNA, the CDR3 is TGTGCCAGCAACTGGGAACTAGTATATGACGAGCAGTACTTC. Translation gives CASNWELVYDEQYF.

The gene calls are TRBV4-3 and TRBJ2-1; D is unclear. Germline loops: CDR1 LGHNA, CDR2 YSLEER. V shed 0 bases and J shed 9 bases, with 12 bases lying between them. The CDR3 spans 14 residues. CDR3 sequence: CASSQDVRSGEQFF. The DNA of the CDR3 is TGCGCCAGCAGCCAAGATGTTCGGAGTGGTGAGCAGTTCTTC.

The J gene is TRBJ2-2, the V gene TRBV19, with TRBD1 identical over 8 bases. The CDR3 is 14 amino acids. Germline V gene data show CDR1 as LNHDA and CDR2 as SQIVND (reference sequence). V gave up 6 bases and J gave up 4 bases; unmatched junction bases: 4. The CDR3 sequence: CASSATGVTGELFF. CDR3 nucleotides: TGTGCCAGTAGCGCGACAGGGGTCACCGGGGAGCTGTTTTTT.

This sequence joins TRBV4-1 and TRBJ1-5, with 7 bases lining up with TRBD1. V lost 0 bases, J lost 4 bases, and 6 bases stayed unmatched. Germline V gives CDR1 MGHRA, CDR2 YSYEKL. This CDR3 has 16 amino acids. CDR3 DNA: TGCGCCAGCAGCCAAGAAGGACAGGCCCGGAATCAGCCCCAGCATTTT. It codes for CASSQEGQARNQPQHF.

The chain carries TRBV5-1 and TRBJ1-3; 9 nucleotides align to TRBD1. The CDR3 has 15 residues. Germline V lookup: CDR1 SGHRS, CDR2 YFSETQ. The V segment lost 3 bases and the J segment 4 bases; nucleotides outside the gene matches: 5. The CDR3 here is CASSSVGTGGNTIYF. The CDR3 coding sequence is TGCGCCAGCAGCTCTGTGGGGACAGGGGGAAACACCATATATTTT.

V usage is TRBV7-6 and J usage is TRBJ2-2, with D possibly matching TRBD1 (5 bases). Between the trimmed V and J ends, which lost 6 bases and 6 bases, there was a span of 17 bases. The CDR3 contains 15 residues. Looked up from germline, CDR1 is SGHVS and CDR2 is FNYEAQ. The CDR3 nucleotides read TGTGCCAGCAGATCCATGGCAGGGCCCGCCGGGGAGCTGTTTTTT. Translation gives CASRSMAGPAGELFF.

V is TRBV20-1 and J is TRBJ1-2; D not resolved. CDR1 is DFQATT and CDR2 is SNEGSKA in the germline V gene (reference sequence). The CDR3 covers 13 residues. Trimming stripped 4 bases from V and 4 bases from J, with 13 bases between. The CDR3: CSANEGVTYGYTF. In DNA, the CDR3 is TGCAGTGCTAATGAGGGAGTCACCTATGGCTACACCTTC.

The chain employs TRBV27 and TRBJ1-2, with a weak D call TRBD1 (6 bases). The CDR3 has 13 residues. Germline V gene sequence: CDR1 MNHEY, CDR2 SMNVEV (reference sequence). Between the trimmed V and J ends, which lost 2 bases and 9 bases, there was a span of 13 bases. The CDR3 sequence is CASSLGRGGSYTF. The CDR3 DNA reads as TGTGCCAGCAGTTTAGGCAGAGGGGGAAGCTACACCTTC.

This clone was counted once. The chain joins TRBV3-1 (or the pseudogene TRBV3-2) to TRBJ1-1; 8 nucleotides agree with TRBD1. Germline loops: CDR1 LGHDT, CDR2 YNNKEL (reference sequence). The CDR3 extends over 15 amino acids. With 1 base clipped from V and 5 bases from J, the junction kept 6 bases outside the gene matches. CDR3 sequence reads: CASSQARTGRTEAFF. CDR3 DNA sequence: TGTGCCAGCAGCCAAGCTAGGACAGGGAGAACTGAAGCTTTCTTT.

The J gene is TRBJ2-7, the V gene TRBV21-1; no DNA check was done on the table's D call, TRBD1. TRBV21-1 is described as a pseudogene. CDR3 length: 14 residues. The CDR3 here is CASSKEGVTYEQYF. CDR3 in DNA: TGTGCCAGCAGCAAAGAAGGGGTCACCTACGAGCAGTACTTC.

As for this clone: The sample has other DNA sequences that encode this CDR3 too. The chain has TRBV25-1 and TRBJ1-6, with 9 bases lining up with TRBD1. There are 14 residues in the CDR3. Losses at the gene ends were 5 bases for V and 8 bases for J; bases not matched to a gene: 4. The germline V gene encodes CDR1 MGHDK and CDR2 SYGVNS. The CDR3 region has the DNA TGTGCCAGCAGTCCAACAGGGGGCGATTCACCCCTCCACTTT. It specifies CASSPTGGDSPLHF.

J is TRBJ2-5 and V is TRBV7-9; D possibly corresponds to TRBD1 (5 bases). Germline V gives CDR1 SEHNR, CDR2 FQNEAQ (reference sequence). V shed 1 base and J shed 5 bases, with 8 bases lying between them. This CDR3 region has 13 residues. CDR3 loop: CASSLDSGETQYF. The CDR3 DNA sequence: TGTGCCAGCAGCTTAGACTCAGGGGAGACCCAGTACTTC.

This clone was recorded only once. The CDR3 sequence: CASSQEPGRGRSPLHF. CDR3 in DNA: TGTGCCAGCAGCCAAGAGCCCGGACGAGGGCGATCACCCCTCCACTTT. V gene TRBV4-2 combines with J gene TRBJ1-6, with D hard to call. Germline CDR1 is LGHNA and CDR2 is YNFKEQ. Trimming took off 0 bases at V and 10 bases at J, with 16 bases between the two ends. There are 16 residues in the CDR3.

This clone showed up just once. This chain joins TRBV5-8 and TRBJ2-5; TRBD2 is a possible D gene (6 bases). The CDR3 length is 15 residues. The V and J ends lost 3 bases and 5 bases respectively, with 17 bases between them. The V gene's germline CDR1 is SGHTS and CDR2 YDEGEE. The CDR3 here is CASSSSTRRDETQYF. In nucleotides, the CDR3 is TGTGCCAGCAGCTCTTCGACCCGGAGGGACGAGACCCAGTACTTC. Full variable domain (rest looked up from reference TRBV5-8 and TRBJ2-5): EAGVTQSPTHLIKTRGQQATLRCSPISGHTSVYWYQQALGLGLQFLLWYDEGEERNRGNFPPRFSGRQFPNYSSELNVNALELEDSALYLCASSSSTRRDETQYFGPGTRLLVL.

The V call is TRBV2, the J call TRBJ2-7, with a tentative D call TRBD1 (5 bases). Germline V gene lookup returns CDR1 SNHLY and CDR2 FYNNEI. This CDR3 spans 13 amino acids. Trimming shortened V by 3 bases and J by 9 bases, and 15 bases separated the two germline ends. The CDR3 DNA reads TGTGCCAGCAGTGAGAGGCAGGGATTGGGGCAGTACTTC. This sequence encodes CASSERQGLGQYF.

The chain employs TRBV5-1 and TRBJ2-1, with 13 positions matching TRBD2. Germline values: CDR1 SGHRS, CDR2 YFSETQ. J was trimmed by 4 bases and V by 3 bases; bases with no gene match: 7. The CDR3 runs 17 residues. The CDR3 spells CASSWKGLAGEYNEQFF. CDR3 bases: TGCGCCAGCAGCTGGAAAGGACTAGCGGGGGAGTACAATGAGCAGTTCTTC.

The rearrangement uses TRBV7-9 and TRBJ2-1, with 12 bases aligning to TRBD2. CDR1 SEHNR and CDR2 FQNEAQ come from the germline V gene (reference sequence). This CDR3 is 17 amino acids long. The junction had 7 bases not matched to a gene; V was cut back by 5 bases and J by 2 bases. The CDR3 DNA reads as TGTGCCAGCAGCCAGTCGGGACTAGCGGGTACCTACAATGAGCAGTTCTTC. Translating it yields CASSQSGLAGTYNEQFF.

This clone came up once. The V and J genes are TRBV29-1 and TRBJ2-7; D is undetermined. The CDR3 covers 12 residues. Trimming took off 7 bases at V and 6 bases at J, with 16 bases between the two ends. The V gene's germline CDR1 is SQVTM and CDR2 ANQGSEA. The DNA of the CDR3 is TGCAGCGCCTATACAGACGTAGGCGAGCAGTACTTC. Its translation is CSAYTDVGEQYF.

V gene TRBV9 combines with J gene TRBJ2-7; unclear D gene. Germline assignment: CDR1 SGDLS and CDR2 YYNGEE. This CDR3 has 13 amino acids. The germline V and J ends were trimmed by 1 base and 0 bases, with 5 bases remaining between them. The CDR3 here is CASSVTNSYEQYF. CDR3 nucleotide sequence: TGTGCCAGCAGCGTAACAAACTCCTACGAGCAGTACTTC.

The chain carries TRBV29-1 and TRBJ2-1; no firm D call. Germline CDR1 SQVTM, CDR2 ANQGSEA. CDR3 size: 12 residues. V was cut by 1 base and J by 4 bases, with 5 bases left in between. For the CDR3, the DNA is TGCAGCGTTGAAGCCAGATACAATGAGCAGTTCTTC. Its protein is CSVEARYNEQFF.

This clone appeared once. CDR3 region: CASTSSTGLRNEKLFF. As DNA, the CDR3 is TGTGCCAGCACTTCGTCTACAGGGCTGCGAAACGAAAAACTGTTTTTT. V gene TRBV27 combines with J gene TRBJ1-4, with D possibly TRBD1 on 6 matching bases. CDR1 is MNHEY and CDR2 is SMNVEV in the germline V gene (reference sequence). With 7 bases removed from V and 8 bases from J, the gap between germline ends came to 23 bases. The CDR3 spans 16 residues.

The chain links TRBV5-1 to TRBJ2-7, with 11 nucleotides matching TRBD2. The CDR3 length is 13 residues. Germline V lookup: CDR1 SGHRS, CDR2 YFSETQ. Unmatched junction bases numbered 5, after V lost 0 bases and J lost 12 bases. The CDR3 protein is CASSLGGLAGMYF. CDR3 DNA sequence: TGCGCCAGCAGCTTGGGCGGACTAGCGGGTATGTACTTC.

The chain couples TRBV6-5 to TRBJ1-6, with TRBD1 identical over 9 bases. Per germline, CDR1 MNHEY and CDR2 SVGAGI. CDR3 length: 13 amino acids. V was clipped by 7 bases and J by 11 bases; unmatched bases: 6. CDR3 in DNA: TGTGCCAGCACGGGACAGGGAGGGACACCCCTCCACTTT. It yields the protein CASTGQGGTPLHF.

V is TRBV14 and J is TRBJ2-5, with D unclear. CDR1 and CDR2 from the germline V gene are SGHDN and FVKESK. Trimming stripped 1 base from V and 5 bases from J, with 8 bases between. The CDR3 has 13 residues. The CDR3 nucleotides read TGTGCCAGCAGCCAAGTCCCTCAGGAGACCCAGTACTTC. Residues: CASSQVPQETQYF.

The CDR3: CASSPRASGSGETQYF. In DNA, the CDR3 is TGCGCCAGCAGTCCCAGGGCTAGCGGGAGTGGAGAGACCCAGTACTTC. The rearrangement links TRBV5-1 to TRBJ2-5; 10 positions agree with TRBD2. This CDR3 is 16 amino acids long. Germline lookup yields CDR1 SGHRS and CDR2 YFSETQ. The V gene end was trimmed by 5 bases and the J gene end by 4 bases; junction bases not matched to a gene: 11.